Listed below are T cell receptor beta chains from one sample, sequenced in a study of Graves' ophthalmopathy and Graves' hyperthyroidism. MiXCR, applied by TCRdb to the multiplex PCR reads, yields one record per CDR3 protein. The sample lists 300,000 to 400,000 distinct CDR3 sequences; around a sixth were seen once. Input material: peripheral blood. The receptors come from an adult man with Graves' ophthalmopathy. The CDR3 runs from the conserved cysteine through the conserved F or W. A D gene is named only where the DNA matches it firmly. Clone size appears in some rows only: once, few, many, or a class for an expanded clone.

CAWRLGGGEQYF	TGTGCCTGGAGGTTGGGGGGAGGCGAGCAGTACTTC	TRBJ2-7	.	TRBV30	many
CSASGTQDSPLHF	TGCAGTGCTAGTGGGACCCAGGATTCACCCCTCCACTTT	TRBJ1-6	.	TRBV20-1	many
CASSPRQFSNQPQHF	TGTGCCAGCAGCCCCAGACAGTTTAGCAATCAGCCCCAGCATTTT	TRBJ1-5	.	TRBV7-2	many
CSARIRPGTGSYIQYF	TGCAGTGCTAGAATTCGACCCGGGACAGGGAGTTACATTCAGTACTTC	TRBJ2-4	TRBD1	TRBV20-1	many
CASSFGSGIGGTEAFF	TGTGCCAGCAGTTTCGGGAGTGGGATAGGGGGAACTGAAGCTTTCTTT	TRBJ1-1	.	TRBV27	.
CASSRDTYGYTF	TGTGCCAGCAGTCGCGATACCTATGGCTACACCTTC	TRBJ1-2	.	TRBV28	many
CASSGANYGYTF	TGCGCCAGCAGCGGAGCTAACTATGGCTACACCTTC	TRBJ1-2	.	TRBV4-1	.
CASSLLAGADGELFF	TGTGCCAGCAGTTTACTGGCGGGAGCGGACGGGGAGCTGTTTTTT	TRBJ2-2	TRBD2	TRBV12-3/TRBV12-4	.
CSARDIAGGAKNIQYF	TGCAGTGCTAGAGATATAGCGGGGGGAGCCAAAAACATTCAGTACTTC	TRBJ2-4	TRBD2	TRBV20-1	many
CAIGTGRETEAFF	TGTGCCATCGGAACAGGGAGAGAAACTGAAGCTTTCTTT	TRBJ1-1	.	TRBV10-3	many
CASSHRQRGTNWPEAFF	TGTGCCAGCAGCCACAGACAGAGGGGGACGAATTGGCCTGAAGCTTTCTTT	TRBJ1-1	.	TRBV11-1	many
CASSLISGGSTDTQYF	TGTGCCAGCAGCCTGATATCGGGGGGCTCCACAGATACGCAGTATTTT	TRBJ2-3	.	TRBV14	many
CASSLLGVGYEQYF	TGTGCCAGCAGTTTATTGGGTGTTGGCTACGAGCAGTACTTC	TRBJ2-7	.	TRBV27	many
CATAGLVVYEQYF	TGTGCCACCGCGGGACTAGTCGTTTACGAGCAGTACTTC	TRBJ2-7	TRBD2	TRBV6-2/TRBV6-3	many
CASSLAGGRSEAFF	TGTGCCAGCAGTTTAGCAGGGGGCAGGTCTGAAGCTTTCTTT	TRBJ1-1	TRBD1	TRBV6-2/TRBV6-3	many
CASSPPRGTEAFF	TGTGCCAGCTCACCACCGAGGGGCACTGAAGCTTTCTTT	TRBJ1-1	.	TRBV18	many
CASSLVSGAYEQYF	TGTGCCAGCAGCTTGGTTAGCGGAGCCTACGAGCAGTACTTC	TRBJ2-7	.	TRBV11-2	many
CSASIGGNTGELFF	TGCAGTGCTTCTATCGGGGGTAACACCGGGGAGCTGTTTTTT	TRBJ2-2	.	TRBV20-1	many
CASSGVTGELFF	TGTGCCAGCTCGGGGGTAACCGGGGAGCTGTTTTTT	TRBJ2-2	.	TRBV27	many